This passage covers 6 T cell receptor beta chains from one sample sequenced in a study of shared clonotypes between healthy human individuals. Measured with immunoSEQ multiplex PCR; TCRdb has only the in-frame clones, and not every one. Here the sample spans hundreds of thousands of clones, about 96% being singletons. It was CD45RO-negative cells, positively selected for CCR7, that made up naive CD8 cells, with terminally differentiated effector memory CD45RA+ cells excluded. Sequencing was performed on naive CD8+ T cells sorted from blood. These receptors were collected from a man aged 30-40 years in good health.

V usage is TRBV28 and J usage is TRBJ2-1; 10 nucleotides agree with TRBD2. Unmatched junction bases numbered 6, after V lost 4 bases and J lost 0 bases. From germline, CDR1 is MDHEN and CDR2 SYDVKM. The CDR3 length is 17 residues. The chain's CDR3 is CASSSSGSVSSYNEQFF. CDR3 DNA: TGTGCCAGCAGTTCTAGCGGGAGCGTGAGCTCCTACAATGAGCAGTTCTTC.

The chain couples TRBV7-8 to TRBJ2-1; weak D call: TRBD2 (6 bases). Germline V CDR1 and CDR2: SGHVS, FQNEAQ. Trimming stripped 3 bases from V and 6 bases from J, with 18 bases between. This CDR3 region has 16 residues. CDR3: CASSFLRRDSPNEQFF. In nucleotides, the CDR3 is TGTGCCAGCAGCTTTCTCCGGCGGGATTCCCCCAATGAGCAGTTCTTC.

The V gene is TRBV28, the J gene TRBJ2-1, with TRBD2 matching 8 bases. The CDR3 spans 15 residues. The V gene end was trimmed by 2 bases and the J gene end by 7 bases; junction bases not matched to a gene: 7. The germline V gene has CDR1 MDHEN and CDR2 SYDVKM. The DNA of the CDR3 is TGTGCCAGCAGTTTAATGGTAGCGGGAACGAATGAGCAGTTCTTC. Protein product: CASSLMVAGTNEQFF.

The CDR3 here is CASSGMNNEQFF. Here the CDR3 DNA reads TGTGCCAGCAGCGGAATGAACAATGAGCAGTTCTTC. The chain has TRBV9 and TRBJ2-1; no clear D. Per the germline V gene, CDR1 is SGDLS and CDR2 is YYNGEE. Trimming removed 3 bases at V and 5 bases at J, with 6 bases between. CDR3 length: 12 residues.

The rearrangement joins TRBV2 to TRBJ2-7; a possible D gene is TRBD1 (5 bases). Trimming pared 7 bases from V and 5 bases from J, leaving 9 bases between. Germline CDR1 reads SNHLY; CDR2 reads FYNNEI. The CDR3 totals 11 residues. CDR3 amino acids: CASKGQNEQYF. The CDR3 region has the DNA TGTGCCAGCAAGGGGCAGAACGAGCAGTACTTC.

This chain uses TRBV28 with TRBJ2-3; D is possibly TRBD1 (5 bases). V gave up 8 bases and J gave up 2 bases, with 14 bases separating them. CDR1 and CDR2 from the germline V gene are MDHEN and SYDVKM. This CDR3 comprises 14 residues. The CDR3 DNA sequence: TGTGCCAGCGGAAGGGGTTTTCTCACAGATACGCAGTATTTT. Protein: CASGRGFLTDTQYF.